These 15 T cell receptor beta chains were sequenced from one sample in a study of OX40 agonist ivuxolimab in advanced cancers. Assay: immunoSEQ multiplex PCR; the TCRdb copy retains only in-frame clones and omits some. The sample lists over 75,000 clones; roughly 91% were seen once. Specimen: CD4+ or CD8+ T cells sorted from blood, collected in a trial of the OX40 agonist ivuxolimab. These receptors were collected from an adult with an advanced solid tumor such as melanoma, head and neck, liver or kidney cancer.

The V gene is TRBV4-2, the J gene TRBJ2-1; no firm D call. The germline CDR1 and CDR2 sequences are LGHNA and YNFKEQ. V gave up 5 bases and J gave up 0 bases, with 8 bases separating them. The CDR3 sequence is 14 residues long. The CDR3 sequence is CASSGESSYNEQFF. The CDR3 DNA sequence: TGTGCCAGCAGCGGGGAAAGCTCCTACAATGAGCAGTTCTTC.

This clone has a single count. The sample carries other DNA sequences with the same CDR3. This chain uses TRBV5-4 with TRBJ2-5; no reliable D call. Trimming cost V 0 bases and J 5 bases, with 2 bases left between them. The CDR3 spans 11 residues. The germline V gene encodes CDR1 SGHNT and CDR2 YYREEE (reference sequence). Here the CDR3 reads CASSLEETQYF. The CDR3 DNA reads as TGTGCCAGCAGCTTGGAGGAGACCCAGTACTTC.

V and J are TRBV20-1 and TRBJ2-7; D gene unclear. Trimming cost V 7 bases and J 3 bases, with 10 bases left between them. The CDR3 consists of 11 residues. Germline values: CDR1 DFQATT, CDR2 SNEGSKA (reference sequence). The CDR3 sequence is CSGGEVYEQYF. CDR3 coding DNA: TGCAGTGGCGGAGAGGTCTACGAGCAGTACTTC.

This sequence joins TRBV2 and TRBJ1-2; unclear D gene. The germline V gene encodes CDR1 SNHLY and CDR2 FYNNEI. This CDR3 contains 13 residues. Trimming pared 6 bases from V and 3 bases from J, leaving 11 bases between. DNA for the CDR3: TGTGCCAGCAGCGGTCGACAAGACTATGGCTACACCTTC. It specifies CASSGRQDYGYTF.

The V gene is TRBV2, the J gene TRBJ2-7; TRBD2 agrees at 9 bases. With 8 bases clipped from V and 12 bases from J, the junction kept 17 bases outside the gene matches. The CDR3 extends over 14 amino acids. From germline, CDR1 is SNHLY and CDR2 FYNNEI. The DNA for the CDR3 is TGTGCCAGCTTGCGGGAGGGAGCTAGCGGGATTTGGTACTTC. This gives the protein CASLREGASGIWYF.

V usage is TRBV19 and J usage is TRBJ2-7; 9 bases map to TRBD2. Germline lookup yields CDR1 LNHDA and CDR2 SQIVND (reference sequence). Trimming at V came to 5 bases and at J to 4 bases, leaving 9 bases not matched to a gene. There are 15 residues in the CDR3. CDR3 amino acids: CASSAQGGRAYEQYF. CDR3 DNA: TGTGCCAGTAGTGCCCAGGGCGGGAGGGCTTACGAGCAGTACTTC.

The DNA of the CDR3 is TGTGCCAGCAATCGACAGGGGGCGTTCACTGAAGCTTTCTTT. Protein: CASNRQGAFTEAFF. The V call is TRBV6-6, the J call TRBJ1-1, with 10 bases lining up with TRBD1. V lost 7 bases, J lost 4 bases, and 6 bases stayed unmatched. CDR1 MNHNY and CDR2 SVGAGI come from the germline V gene (reference sequence). The CDR3 runs 14 residues.

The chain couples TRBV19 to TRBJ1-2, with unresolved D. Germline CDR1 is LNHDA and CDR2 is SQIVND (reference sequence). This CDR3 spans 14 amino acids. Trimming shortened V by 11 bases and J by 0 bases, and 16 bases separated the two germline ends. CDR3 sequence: CAGGPRGANYGYTF. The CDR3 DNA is TGTGCCGGTGGCCCTCGCGGAGCTAACTATGGCTACACCTTC.

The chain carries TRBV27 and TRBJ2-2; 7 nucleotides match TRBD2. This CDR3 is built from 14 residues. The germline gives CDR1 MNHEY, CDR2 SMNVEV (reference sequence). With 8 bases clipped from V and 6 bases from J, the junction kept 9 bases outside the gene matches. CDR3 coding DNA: TGTGCCAGCCGGCCTAGCGGCAAACCCGGGGAGCTGTTTTTT. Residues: CASRPSGKPGELFF.

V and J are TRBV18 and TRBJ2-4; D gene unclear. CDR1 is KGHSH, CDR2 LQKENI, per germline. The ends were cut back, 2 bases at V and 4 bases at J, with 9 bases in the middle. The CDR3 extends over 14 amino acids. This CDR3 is CASSPAEGKNIQYF. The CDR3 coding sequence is TGTGCCAGCTCACCAGCTGAAGGGAAAAACATTCAGTACTTC.

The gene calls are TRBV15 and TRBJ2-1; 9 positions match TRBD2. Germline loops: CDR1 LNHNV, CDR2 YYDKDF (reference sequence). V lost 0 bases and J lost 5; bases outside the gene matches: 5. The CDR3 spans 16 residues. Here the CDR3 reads CATSREAGGPHNEQFF. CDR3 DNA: TGTGCCACCAGCAGAGAGGCGGGAGGGCCCCACAATGAGCAGTTCTTC. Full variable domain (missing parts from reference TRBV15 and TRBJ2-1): DAMVIQNPRYQVTQFGKPVTLSCSQTLNHNVMYWYQQKSSQAPKLLFHYYDKDFNNEADTPDNFQSRRPNTSFCFLDIRSPGLGDTAMYLCATSREAGGPHNEQFFGPGTRLTVL.

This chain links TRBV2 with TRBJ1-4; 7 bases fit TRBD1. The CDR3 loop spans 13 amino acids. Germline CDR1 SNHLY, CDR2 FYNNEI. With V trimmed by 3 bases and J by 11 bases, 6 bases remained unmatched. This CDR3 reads CASSEQGGPKLFF. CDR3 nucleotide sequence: TGTGCCAGCAGTGAGCAGGGGGGCCCCAAACTGTTTTTT. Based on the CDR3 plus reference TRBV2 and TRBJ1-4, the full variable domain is EPEVTQTPSHQVTQMGQEVILRCVPISNHLYFYWYRQILGQKVEFLVSFYNNEISEKSEIFDDQFSVERPDGSNFTLKIRSTKLEDSAMYFCASSEQGGPKLFFGSGTQLSVL.

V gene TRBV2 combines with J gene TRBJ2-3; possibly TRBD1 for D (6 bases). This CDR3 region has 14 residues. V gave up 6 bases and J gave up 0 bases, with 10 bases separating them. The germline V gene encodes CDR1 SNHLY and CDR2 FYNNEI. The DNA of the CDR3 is TGTGCCAGCAGCCCGGACAGAAGCACAGATACGCAGTATTTT. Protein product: CASSPDRSTDTQYF.

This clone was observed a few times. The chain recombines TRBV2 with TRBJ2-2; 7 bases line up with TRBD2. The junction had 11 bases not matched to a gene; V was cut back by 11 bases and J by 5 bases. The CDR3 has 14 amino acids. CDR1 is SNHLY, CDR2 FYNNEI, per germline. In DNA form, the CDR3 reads TGTGCCGCTTGTTGCGGGGGTCCAACCGGGGAGCTGTTTTTT. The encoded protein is CAACCGGPTGELFF.

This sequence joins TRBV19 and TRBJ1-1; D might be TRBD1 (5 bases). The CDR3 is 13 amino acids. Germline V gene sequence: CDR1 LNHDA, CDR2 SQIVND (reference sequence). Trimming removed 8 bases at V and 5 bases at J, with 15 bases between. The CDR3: CASHKGVGTEAFF. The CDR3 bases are TGTGCCAGTCACAAAGGGGTCGGGACTGAAGCTTTCTTT.